Shown below are 10 T cell receptor beta chains from a single sample sequenced in a study of regulatory T cells in long-lasting Graves disease. CDR3-region Arm-PCR and iRepertoire HTBI primers produced the TCR beta libraries. A single record per CDR3 protein comes from TCRdb applying MiXCR to the multiplex PCR reads. The sample yields roughly 430,000 distinct CDR3 sequences, less than 20% seen once. Time point of the sample: newly diagnosed GD, antithyroid drugs for less than 3 months. There was RNA extracted from PBMCs, and the TCR library was made from it. The same sample was also used in a study of T cells in Graves' hyperthyroidism and ophthalmopathy.

The sequencing here drew on peripheral blood mononuclear cells (PBMCs), taken at new diagnosis, from a patient treated with antithyroid drugs. Source of these receptors: a woman between 25 and 40 years old with Graves disease.

Regarding this clonotype: A much larger clonotype is one base distant, so this may be a read error. The rearrangement uses TRBV6-1 and TRBJ2-4, with D possibly being TRBD2 (6 bases). CDR3 length equals 14 residues. The germline V gene encodes CDR1 MNHNS and CDR2 SASEGT. Trimming left V 10 bases short and J 5 bases short, with 18 bases between. The CDR3 here is CANRPPGGQNIQYF. The CDR3, as DNA: TGTGCCAACAGGCCTCCCGGGGGTCAAAACATTCAGTACTTC.

This clonotype has ten or more counts. The chain is built from TRBV20-1 and TRBJ2-5; possibly TRBD2 for D (5 bases). This CDR3 has 15 residues. The germline gives CDR1 DFQATT, CDR2 SNEGSKA (reference sequence). V lost 0 bases, J lost 0 bases, and 11 bases lay in between. As DNA, the CDR3 is TGCAGTGCTAGAGAGGCGGACGGGGACCAAGAGACCCAGTACTTC. Translating gives CSAREADGDQETQYF.

Note on this clonotype: Since a much larger clone is just one base distant, this may be a read error. As the CDR3 is not closed by the conserved phenylalanine or tryptophan, this likely results from a read error. The chain is built from TRBV6-5 and TRBJ2-7; TRBD2 matches 10 bases. This CDR3 region has 17 residues. Looked up from germline, CDR1 is MNHEY and CDR2 is SVGAGI. Losses at the gene ends were 4 bases for V and 0 bases for J; bases not matched to a gene: 9. The CDR3 loop reads CASSSSGLAANSYEQYL. In DNA form, the CDR3 reads TGTGCCAGCAGTTCTTCAGGACTAGCGGCCAACTCCTACGAGCAGTACCTC.

This clonotype appeared many times. V and J are TRBV5-8 and TRBJ1-2; D is undetermined. Trimming shortened V by 10 bases and J by 7 bases, and 20 bases separated the two germline ends. This CDR3 has 13 residues. In germline, CDR1 is SGHTS, CDR2 YDEGEE. The CDR3 sequence is CAGAERGRSGYTF. In nucleotides, the CDR3 is TGTGCCGGAGCGGAAAGAGGGAGGAGTGGCTACACCTTC.

The V gene is TRBV7-2, the J gene TRBJ2-7; a weak D match, TRBD2 (6 bases). V gave up 6 bases and J gave up 0 bases, with 15 bases separating them. The CDR3 runs 15 residues. The germline V gene has CDR1 SGHTA and CDR2 FQGNSA. CDR3 loop: CASSFGTPSSYEQYF. CDR3 nucleotide sequence: TGTGCCAGCAGTTTCGGGACTCCCAGCTCCTACGAGCAGTACTTC.

This clonotype was recorded at least ten times. The CDR3 sequence: CSAWRGGENQPQHF. CDR3 nucleotide sequence: TGCAGTGCCTGGCGGGGAGGGGAAAATCAGCCCCAGCATTTT. The chain links TRBV20-1 to TRBJ1-5, with D possibly being TRBD1 (5 bases). The germline gives CDR1 DFQATT, CDR2 SNEGSKA (reference sequence). This CDR3 comprises 14 residues. V dropped 6 bases and J dropped 4 bases, with 16 bases sitting between them.

This chain connects TRBV20-1 to TRBJ2-4, with D perhaps matching TRBD1 or TRBD2 (5 bases each). Trimming pared 5 bases from V and 6 bases from J, leaving 17 bases between. The germline gives CDR1 DFQATT, CDR2 SNEGSKA (reference sequence). This CDR3 comprises 14 residues. CDR3 sequence reads: CSAPPKRGRNIQYF. As DNA, the CDR3 is TGCAGTGCTCCCCCCAAGAGGGGAAGAAACATTCAGTACTTC.

This clonotype has just a few counts. The gene calls are TRBV7-2 and TRBJ2-7, with 10 positions matching TRBD2. The V and J ends lost 3 bases and 2 bases, in that order; junction bases with no gene match: 7. Germline assignment: CDR1 SGHTA and CDR2 FQGNSA. The CDR3 is 16 residues long. CDR3 loop: CASSFRSGRKTYEQYF. As DNA, the CDR3 is TGTGCCAGCAGCTTCCGTAGCGGGAGGAAAACCTACGAGCAGTACTTC.

In its sample, this clonotype was seen once. A read error likely explains this, since a far larger clone differs by one base. V and J are TRBV27 and TRBJ2-1, with TRBD1 identical over 11 bases. The end of the DNA is better explained by TRBJ2-3, so the J call may be wrong. The CDR3 has 16 amino acids. Germline V gives CDR1 MNHEY, CDR2 SMNVEV (reference sequence). DNA of the CDR3: TGTGCCAGCAGTCCTGGGACAGGGGGTTACGCAGATACGCAGTATTTT. It translates to CASSPGTGGYADTQYF.

On this clonotype itself: A far larger clone differs by one base, so this is likely a read error. This chain joins TRBV11-2 and TRBJ2-7; D might be TRBD1 or TRBD2, each matching 5 bases. The CDR3 totals 15 residues. Per the germline V gene, CDR1 is SGHAT and CDR2 is FQNNGV. Trimming took off 5 bases at V and 6 bases at J, with 20 bases between the two ends. The CDR3 spells CASSQNVEAQGEQYF. DNA for the CDR3: TGTGCCAGCAGCCAAAACGTGGAGGCGCAGGGCGAGCAGTACTTC.